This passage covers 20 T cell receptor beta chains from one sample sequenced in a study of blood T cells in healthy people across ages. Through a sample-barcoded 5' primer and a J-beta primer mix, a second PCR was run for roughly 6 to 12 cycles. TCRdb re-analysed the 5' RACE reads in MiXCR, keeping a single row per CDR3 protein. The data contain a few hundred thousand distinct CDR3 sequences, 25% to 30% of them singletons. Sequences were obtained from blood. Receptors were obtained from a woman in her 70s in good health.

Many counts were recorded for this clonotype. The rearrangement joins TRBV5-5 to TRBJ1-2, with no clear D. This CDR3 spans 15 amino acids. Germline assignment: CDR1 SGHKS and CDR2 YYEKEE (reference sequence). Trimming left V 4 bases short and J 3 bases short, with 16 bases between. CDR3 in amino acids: CASSLSIRADYGYTF. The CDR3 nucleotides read TGTGCCAGCAGCCTGTCGATTAGGGCCGACTATGGCTACACCTTC.

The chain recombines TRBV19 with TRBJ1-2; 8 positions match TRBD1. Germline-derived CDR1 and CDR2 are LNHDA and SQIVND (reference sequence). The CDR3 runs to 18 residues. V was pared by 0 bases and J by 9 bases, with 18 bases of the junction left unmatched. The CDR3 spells CASSIDAVQGQGASSYTF. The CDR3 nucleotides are TGTGCCAGTAGTATAGACGCTGTGCAGGGGCAGGGGGCGAGTAGCTACACCTTC.

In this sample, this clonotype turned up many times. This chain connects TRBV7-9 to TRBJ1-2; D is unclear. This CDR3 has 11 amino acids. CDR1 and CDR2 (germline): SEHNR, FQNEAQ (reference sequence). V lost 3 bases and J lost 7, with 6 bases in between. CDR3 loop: CASSFQFGYTF. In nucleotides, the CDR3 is TGTGCCAGCAGCTTCCAGTTTGGCTACACCTTC.

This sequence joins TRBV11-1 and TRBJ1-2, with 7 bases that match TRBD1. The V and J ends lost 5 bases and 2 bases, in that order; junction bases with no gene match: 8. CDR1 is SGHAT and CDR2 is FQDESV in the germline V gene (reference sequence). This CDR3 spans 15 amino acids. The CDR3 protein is CASSPTGNLNYGYTF. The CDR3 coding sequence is TGTGCCAGCAGCCCGACAGGGAACTTAAACTATGGCTACACCTTC.

CDR3 DNA sequence: TGTGCCAGCGCTTTACAGGGCGGCACAGATACGCAGTATTTT. Translating gives CASALQGGTDTQYF. The V and J genes are TRBV18 and TRBJ2-3; tentative D call: TRBD1 (6 bases). CDR1 and CDR2 (germline): KGHSH, LQKENI. The germline V and J ends were trimmed by 8 bases and 1 base, with 13 bases remaining between them. The CDR3 totals 14 residues.

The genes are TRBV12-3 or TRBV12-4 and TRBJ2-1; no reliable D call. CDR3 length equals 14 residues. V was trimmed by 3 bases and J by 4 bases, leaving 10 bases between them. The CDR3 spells CASSFNTNYNEQFF. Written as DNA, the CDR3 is TGTGCCAGCAGTTTCAACACAAATTACAATGAGCAGTTCTTC.

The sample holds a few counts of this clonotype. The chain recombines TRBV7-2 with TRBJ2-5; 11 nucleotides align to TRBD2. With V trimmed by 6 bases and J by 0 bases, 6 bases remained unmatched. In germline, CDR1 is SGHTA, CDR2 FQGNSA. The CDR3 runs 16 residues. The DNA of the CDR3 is TGTGCCAGCAGGGGCGTAGCGGGGGGGAACCAAGAGACCCAGTACTTC. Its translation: CASRGVAGGNQETQYF.

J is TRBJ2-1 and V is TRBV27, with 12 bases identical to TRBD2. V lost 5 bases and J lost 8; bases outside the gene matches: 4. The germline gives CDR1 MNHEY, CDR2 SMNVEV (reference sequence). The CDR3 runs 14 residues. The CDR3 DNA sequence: TGTGCCAGCAGTCAGACTAGCGGGGGAGATGAGCAGTTCTTC. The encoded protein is CASSQTSGGDEQFF.

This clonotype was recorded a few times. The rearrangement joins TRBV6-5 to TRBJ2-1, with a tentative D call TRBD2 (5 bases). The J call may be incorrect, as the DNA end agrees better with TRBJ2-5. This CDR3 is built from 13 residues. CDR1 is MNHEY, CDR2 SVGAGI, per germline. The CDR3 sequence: CASSYRGRETQYF. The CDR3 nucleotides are TGTGCCAGCAGTTACAGAGGGCGAGAGACCCAGTACTTC.

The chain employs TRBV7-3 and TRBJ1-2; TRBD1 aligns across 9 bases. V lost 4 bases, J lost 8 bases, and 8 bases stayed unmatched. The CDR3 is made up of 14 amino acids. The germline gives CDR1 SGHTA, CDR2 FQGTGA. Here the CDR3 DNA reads TGTGCCAGCAGCTCTCAACAGGGGGCTGGAGGCTACACCTTC. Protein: CASSSQQGAGGYTF. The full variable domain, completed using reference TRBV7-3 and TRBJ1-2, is GAGVSQTPSNKVTEKGKYVELRCDPISGHTALYWYRQSLGQGPEFLIYFQGTGAADDSGLPNDRFFAVRPEGSVSTLKIQRTERGDSAVYLCASSSQQGAGGYTFGSGTRLTVV.

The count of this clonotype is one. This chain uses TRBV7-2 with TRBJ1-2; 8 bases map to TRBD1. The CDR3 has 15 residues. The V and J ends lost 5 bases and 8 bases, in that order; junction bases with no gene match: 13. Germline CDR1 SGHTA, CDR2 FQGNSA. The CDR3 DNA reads TGTGCCAGCAGCCCCCGACAGGGGCCCTTTGTGGGCTACACCTTC. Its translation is CASSPRQGPFVGYTF.

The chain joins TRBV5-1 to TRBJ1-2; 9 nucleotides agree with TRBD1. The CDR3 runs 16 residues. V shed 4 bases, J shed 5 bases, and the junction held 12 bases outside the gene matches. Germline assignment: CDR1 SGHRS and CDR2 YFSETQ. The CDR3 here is CASSPEGGQGFYGYTF. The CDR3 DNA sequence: TGCGCCAGCAGCCCCGAGGGGGGACAGGGATTTTATGGCTACACCTTC.

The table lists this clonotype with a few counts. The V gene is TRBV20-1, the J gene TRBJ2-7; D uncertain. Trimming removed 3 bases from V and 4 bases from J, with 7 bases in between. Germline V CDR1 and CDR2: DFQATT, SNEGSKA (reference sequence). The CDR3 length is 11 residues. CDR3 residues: CSASGQYEQYF. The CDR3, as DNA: TGCAGTGCTAGCGGCCAATACGAGCAGTACTTC.

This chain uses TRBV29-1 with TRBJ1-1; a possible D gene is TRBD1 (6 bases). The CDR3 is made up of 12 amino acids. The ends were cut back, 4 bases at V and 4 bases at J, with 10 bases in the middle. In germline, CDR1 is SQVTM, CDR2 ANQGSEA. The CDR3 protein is CSVGGGTTEAFF. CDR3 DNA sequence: TGCAGCGTTGGAGGGGGAACCACTGAAGCTTTCTTT. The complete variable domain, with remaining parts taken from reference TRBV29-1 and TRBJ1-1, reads SAVISQKPSRDICQRGTSLTIQCQVDSQVTMMFWYRQQPGQSLTLIATANQGSEATYESGFVIDKFPISRPNLTFSTLTVSNMSPEDSSIYLCSVGGGTTEAFFGQGTRLTVV.

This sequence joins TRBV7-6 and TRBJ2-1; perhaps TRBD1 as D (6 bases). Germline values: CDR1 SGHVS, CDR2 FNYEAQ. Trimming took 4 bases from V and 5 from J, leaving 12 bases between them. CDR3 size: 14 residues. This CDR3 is CASSSRQEHNEQFF. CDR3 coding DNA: TGTGCCAGCAGCTCCCGACAGGAACACAATGAGCAGTTCTTC.

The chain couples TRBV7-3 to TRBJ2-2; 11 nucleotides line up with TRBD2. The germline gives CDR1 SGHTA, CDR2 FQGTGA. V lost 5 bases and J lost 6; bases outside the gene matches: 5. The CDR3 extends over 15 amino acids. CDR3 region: CASSPQTSGAGELFF. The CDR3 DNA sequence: TGTGCCAGCAGCCCTCAGACTAGCGGGGCCGGGGAGCTGTTTTTT.

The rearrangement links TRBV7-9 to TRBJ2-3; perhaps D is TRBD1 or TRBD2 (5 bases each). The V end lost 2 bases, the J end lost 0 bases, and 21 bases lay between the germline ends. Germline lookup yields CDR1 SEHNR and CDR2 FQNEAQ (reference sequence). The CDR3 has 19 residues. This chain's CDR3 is CASSLPRGARYGSTDTQYF. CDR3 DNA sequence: TGTGCCAGCAGCTTACCGAGGGGCGCTAGATATGGGAGCACAGATACGCAGTATTTT.

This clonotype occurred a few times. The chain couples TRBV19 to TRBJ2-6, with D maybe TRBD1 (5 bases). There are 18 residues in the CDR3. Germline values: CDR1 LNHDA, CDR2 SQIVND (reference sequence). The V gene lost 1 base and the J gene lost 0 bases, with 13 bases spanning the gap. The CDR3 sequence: CASSIAGALSSGANVLTF. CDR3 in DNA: TGTGCCAGTAGTATAGCTGGGGCTCTAAGCTCTGGGGCCAACGTCCTGACTTTC.

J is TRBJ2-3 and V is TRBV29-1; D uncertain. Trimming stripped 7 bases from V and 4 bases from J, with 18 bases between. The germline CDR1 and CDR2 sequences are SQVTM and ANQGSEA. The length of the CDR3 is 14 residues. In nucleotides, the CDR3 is TGCAGCGCTCAAGAGGCTCTTAGGGCAGATACGCAGTATTTT. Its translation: CSAQEALRADTQYF.

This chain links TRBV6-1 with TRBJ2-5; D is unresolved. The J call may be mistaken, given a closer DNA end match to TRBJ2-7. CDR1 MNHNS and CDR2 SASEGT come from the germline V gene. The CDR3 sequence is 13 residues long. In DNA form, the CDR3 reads TGTGCCAGCAGTGAAGCACCTGTCTACGAGCAGTACTTC. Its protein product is CASSEAPVYEQYF.